The 13 T cell receptor beta chains below were found in one sample sequenced in a study of vaccination effects on CD4 cells after COVID-19. The assay was immunoSEQ multiplex PCR, and TCRdb's table has in-frame clones only and misses some. The table has 70,000 to 95,000 clones, about 70% seen once. Sequencing was preceded by expansion of antigen-specific CD4+ T cells with viral peptide pools in the ViraFEST assay. CD4+ T cell isolation took place after approximately 11 days of culture. Antigens for these TCRs are unknown. This material consisted of CD4+ T cells from PBMCs cultured with HCoV-229E spike peptides, taken before COVID-19 vaccination. These TCRs come from a human donor who received a COVID-19 vaccine.

A few counts support this clone. The V call is TRBV7-6, the J call TRBJ1-6, with TRBD1 matching over 7 bases. Germline values: CDR1 SGHVS, CDR2 FNYEAQ. CDR3 length: 16 residues. The ends lost 5 bases at V and 5 bases at J; junction bases unmatched: 9. The CDR3 DNA reads as TGTGCCAGCAGCCCTCAACAGGGGTCGAATAATTCACCCCTCCACTTT. Residues: CASSPQQGSNNSPLHF.

The chain employs TRBV18 and TRBJ1-4; weak D call: TRBD1 (6 bases). CDR1 and CDR2 (germline): KGHSH, LQKENI. CDR3 length: 14 residues. V lost 3 bases and J 8 bases, leaving 13 bases between the germline ends. CDR3 in amino acids: CASSPGGEREKLFF. CDR3 coding DNA: TGTGCCAGCTCACCTGGGGGCGAGCGAGAAAAACTGTTTTTT.

The chain combines TRBV20-1 with TRBJ1-2; D is perhaps TRBD1 (6 bases). CDR3 length: 16 residues. CDR1 and CDR2 (germline): DFQATT, SNEGSKA (reference sequence). The ends were cut back, 3 bases at V and 3 bases at J, with 20 bases in the middle. CDR3 nucleotide sequence: TGCAGTGCTAGTCGGCTGAGGGCAGGGGCCGACTATGGCTACACCTTC. Translating gives CSASRLRAGADYGYTF.

The chain recombines TRBV5-1 with TRBJ2-3; 10 bases are shared with TRBD2. Looked up from germline, CDR1 is SGHRS and CDR2 is YFSETQ. V shed 4 bases and J 0 bases; nucleotides not matched to a gene: 5. CDR3 size: 16 residues. The CDR3 loop reads CASSPGTSASTDTQYF. The DNA of the CDR3 is TGCGCCAGCAGCCCGGGGACTAGCGCTAGCACAGATACGCAGTATTTT.

This chain connects TRBV5-1 to TRBJ1-2, with TRBD1 as a possible D gene (5 bases). This CDR3 contains 13 residues. Germline loops: CDR1 SGHRS, CDR2 YFSETQ. V lost 0 bases to trimming and J lost 6 bases, with 9 bases between them. This CDR3 reads CASSLGQSNGYTF. CDR3 DNA: TGCGCCAGCAGCTTGGGACAGAGCAATGGCTACACCTTC. Drawing the rest from reference TRBV5-1 and TRBJ1-2, the complete variable domain is KAGVTQTPRYLIKTRGQQVTLSCSPISGHRSVSWYQQTPGQGLQFLFEYFSETQRNKGNFPGRFSGRQFSNSRSEMNVSTLELGDSALYLCASSLGQSNGYTFGSGTRLTVV.

CDR3 in DNA: TGTGCCAGCAGCCAAACCGGGACAGGGGAAGAAAAACTGTTTTTT. It is translated as CASSQTGTGEEKLFF. The V and J genes are TRBV7-9 and TRBJ1-4, with 10 bases identical to TRBD1. In germline, CDR1 is SEHNR, CDR2 FQNEAQ (reference sequence). The CDR3 has 15 residues. Losses at the gene ends were 5 bases for V and 8 bases for J; bases not matched to a gene: 8. The entire variable domain, with the rest obtained from reference TRBV7-9 and TRBJ1-4, is as follows: DTGVSQNPRHKITKRGQNVTFRCDPISEHNRLYWYRQTLGQGPEFLTYFQNEAQLEKSRLLSDRFSAERPKGSFSTLEIQRTEQGDSAMYLCASSQTGTGEEKLFFGSGTQLSVL.

V and J are TRBV6-1 and TRBJ2-7; 7 positions match TRBD1. Germline V CDR1 and CDR2: MNHNS, SASEGT. Germline trimming cut 0 bases from V and 5 bases from J; bases unmatched to any gene: 1. CDR3 size: 13 residues. The CDR3 spells CASSEAGGDEQYV. The CDR3 region has the DNA TGTGCCAGCAGTGAAGCAGGGGGCGACGAGCAGTACGTC.

The genes are TRBV12-3 or TRBV12-4 and TRBJ1-1; no clear D. V lost 3 bases to trimming and J lost 1 base, with 6 bases between them. The CDR3 is made up of 13 amino acids. CDR3 sequence: CASSFGPNTEAFF. DNA of the CDR3: TGTGCCAGCAGTTTTGGGCCGAACACTGAAGCTTTCTTT.

The V call is TRBV6-5, the J call TRBJ1-2, with 8 bases matching TRBD1. Per germline, CDR1 MNHEY and CDR2 SVGAGI. The J segment lost 4 bases and the V segment lost 2 bases, leaving 3 bases of the junction unmatched. This CDR3 spans 14 amino acids. DNA of the CDR3: TGTGCCAGCAGTTACGGGGACAGGCCCTATGGCTACACCTTC. The encoded protein is CASSYGDRPYGYTF.

This clone was recorded once. The J gene is TRBJ2-7, the V gene TRBV7-2; 8 nucleotides agree with TRBD1. J lost 6 bases, V lost 2 bases, and 12 bases had no gene match. The CDR3 length is 16 residues. Germline CDR1 is SGHTA and CDR2 is FQGNSA. The CDR3 loop is CASSLLGDGQGSEQYV. CDR3 bases: TGTGCCAGCAGCTTACTGGGCGACGGACAGGGTTCCGAGCAGTACGTC.

The genes are TRBV13 and TRBJ1-1, with a tentative D call TRBD1 (5 bases). V was shortened by 5 bases and J by 10 bases, with 23 bases between the two germline ends. The CDR3 runs 15 residues. Germline V gene sequence: CDR1 PRHDT, CDR2 FYEKMQ (reference sequence). CDR3 sequence reads: CASSPRMGQAGGAFF. Here the CDR3 DNA reads TGTGCCAGCAGCCCACGAATGGGGCAGGCGGGGGGAGCTTTCTTT.

In its sample, this clone was seen once. The V gene is TRBV12-3 or TRBV12-4, the J gene TRBJ1-2; D unresolved. The CDR3 is 13 residues long. V was pared by 3 bases and J by 4 bases, with 9 bases between. CDR3 amino acids: CASSFVLTYGYTF. The DNA of the CDR3 is TGTGCCAGCAGTTTTGTGCTAACCTATGGCTACACCTTC.

V usage is TRBV19 and J usage is TRBJ2-3; tentative D call: TRBD1 (6 bases). The CDR3 is made up of 14 amino acids. The V and J ends lost 3 bases and 0 bases respectively, with 7 bases between them. Germline V gene sequence: CDR1 LNHDA, CDR2 SQIVND (reference sequence). In DNA, the CDR3 is TGTGCCAGTAGTATGGGGGCGAGCACAGATACGCAGTATTTT. As protein: CASSMGASTDTQYF. Drawing the rest from reference TRBV19 and TRBJ2-3, the complete variable domain is DGGITQSPKYLFRKEGQNVTLSCEQNLNHDAMYWYRQDPGQGLRLIYYSQIVNDFQKGDIAEGYSVSREKKESFPLTVTSAQKNPTAFYLCASSMGASTDTQYFGPGTRLTVL.